This T cell receptor (beta chain) was identified in a study of T cell responses to AZD1222 COVID-19 vaccine. Produced via immunoSEQ multiplex PCR; TCRdb's table is partial and in-frame only. The repertoire holds some 110,000 clones, with 80% to 85% as singletons. Trimming took 2 bases from V and 7 from J, leaving 18 bases between them. This CDR3 is built from 16 residues. Germline loops: CDR1 MNHEY, CDR2 SMNVEV (reference sequence). This TCR was recovered from an adult in good health. The sequenced sample was peripheral blood, obtained on day 0 of AZD1222 vaccination. The chain carries TRBV27 and TRBJ1-5; maybe TRBD1 (5 bases). CDR3 protein: CASSLGSSQGNQPQHF. The DNA of the CDR3 is TGTGCCAGCAGTTTAGGATCTAGCCAGGGAAACCAGCCCCAGCATTTT.